This T cell receptor (beta chain) was documented in a study of T cells in localized non-small cell lung cancer. Study-wide points: Adjacent lung was found to contain a median around 58 of the top 100 tumor clones. Greater blood T cell density accompanied longer overall survival.

Measured with immunoSEQ multiplex PCR; TCRdb has only the in-frame clones, and not every one. The sample has around 50,000 clones, around 86% seen once; the top ten hold roughly 5.1%. Regarding this clone: Its target is not known.

The receptor was derived from a woman aged 40 to 75 with stage I lung adenocarcinoma. Here the sequenced sample was peripheral blood, taken before any cancer treatment.

The DNA for the CDR3 is TGTGCCAGCACTAACGACAGACACAATTCACCCCTCCACTTT. Translated, it gives CASTNDRHNSPLHF. The genes are TRBV6-5 and TRBJ1-6, with D perhaps matching TRBD1 (5 bases). The CDR3 sequence is 14 residues long. V lost 7 bases, J lost 7 bases, and 14 bases lay in between. CDR1 and CDR2 from the germline V gene are MNHEY and SVGAGI.